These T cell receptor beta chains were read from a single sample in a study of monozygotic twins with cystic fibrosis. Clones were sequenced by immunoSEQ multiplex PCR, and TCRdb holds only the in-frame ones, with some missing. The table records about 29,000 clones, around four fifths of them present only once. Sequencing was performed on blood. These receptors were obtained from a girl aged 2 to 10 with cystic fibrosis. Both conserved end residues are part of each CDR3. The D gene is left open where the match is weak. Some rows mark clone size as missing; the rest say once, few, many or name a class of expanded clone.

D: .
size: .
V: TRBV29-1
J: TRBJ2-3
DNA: TGCAGCGTTGACTCTTGGCAGCTTACAGATACGCAGTATTTT
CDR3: CSVDSWQLTDTQYF

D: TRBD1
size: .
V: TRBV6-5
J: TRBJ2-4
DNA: TGTGCCAGCAGTTACTCACAGGGGGCGAAAAAAAACATTCAGTACTTC
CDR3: CASSYSQGAKKNIQYF

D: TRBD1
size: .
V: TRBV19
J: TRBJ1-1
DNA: TGTGCCAGTAAGGGGACAGGGGGCACTGAAGCTTTCTTT
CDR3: CASKGTGGTEAFF

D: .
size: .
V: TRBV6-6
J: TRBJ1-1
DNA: TGTGCCAGCAGTTTTCCCACACGGTTGAACACTGAAGCTTTCTTT
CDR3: CASSFPTRLNTEAFF

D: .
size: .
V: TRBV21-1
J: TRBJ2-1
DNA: TGTGCCAGCAGCAGACGTGGGAGGTCGCGGGAGCAGTTCTTC
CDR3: CASSRRGRSREQFF

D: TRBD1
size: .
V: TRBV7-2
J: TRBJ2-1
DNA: TGTGCCAGCAGCGGGGGACAGGACTCCTACAATGAGCAGTTCTTC
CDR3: CASSGGQDSYNEQFF

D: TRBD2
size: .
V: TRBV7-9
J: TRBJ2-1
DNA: TGTGCCAGCAGCTTATACGCGGGAGTCTCCTACAATGAGCAGTTCTTC
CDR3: CASSLYAGVSYNEQFF

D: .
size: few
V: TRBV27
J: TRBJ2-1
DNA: TGTGCCACGGGTGCCGGAGGGGCTTTGGGTCCCATCTCGGGTGAGCAGTTCTTC
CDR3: CATGAGGALGPISGEQFF

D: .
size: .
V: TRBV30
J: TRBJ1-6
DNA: TGTGCCTGGACAGACCTGCGGGGGGCTTATAATTCACCCCTCCACTTT
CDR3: CAWTDLRGAYNSPLHF

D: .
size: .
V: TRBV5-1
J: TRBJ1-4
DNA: TGCGCCAGCAGCTTGTTTGGGACGGATAATGAAAAACTGTTTTTT
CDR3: CASSLFGTDNEKLFF

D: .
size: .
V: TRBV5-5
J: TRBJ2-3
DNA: TGTGCCAGCAGCTACGGACCAGCAGATACGCAGTATTTT
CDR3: CASSYGPADTQYF

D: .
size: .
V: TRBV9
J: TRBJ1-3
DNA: TGTGCCAGCAGCCCCACCGGGGGGGCCTCTGGAAACACCATATATTTT
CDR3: CASSPTGGASGNTIYF

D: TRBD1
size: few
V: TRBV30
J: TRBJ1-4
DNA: TGTGCCTGGAGTGTAGGACAGGGGTTTGAAAAACTGTTTTTT
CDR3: CAWSVGQGFEKLFF

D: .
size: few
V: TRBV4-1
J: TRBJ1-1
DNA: TGCGCCAGCAGCCAAGATACGAAGAGCAGCGAAGCTTTCTTT
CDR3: CASSQDTKSSEAFF

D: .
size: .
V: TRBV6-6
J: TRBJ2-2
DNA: TGTGCCACCGGGGCCGGGGAGCTGTTTTTT
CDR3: CATGAGELFF

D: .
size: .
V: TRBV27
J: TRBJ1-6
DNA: TGTGCCAGCAGTTTAATAGGTTGGGGACCTAATTCACCCCTCCACTTT
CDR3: CASSLIGWGPNSPLHF

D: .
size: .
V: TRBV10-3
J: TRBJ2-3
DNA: TGTGCCATCAGTGGTGACAGCCGCACAGATACGCAGTATTTT
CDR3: CAISGDSRTDTQYF

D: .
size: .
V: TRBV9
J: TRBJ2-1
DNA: TGTGCCAGCAGCGTTCCCGGGACCTACAATGAGCAGTTCTTC
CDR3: CASSVPGTYNEQFF

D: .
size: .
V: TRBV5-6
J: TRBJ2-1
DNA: TGTGCCAGCAGCCCCGAGGGCTATGAGCAGTTCTTC
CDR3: CASSPEGYEQFF

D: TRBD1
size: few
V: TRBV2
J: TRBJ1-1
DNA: TGTGCCAGGAGAGAACAGGGGGCGAATGAAGCTTTCTTT
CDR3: CARREQGANEAFF

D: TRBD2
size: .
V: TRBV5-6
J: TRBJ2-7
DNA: TGTGCCAGCAGCTGGATTAGCGGGAGGCCTTCCTACGAGCAGTACTTC
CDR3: CASSWISGRPSYEQYF

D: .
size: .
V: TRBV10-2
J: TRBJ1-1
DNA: TGCGCCAGCAGTGAGGGGGGGAGCTCTGAAGCTTTCTTT
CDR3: CASSEGGSSEAFF

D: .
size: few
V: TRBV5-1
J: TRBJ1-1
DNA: TGCGCCAGCAGCTTTGGACAGAACACTGAAGCTTTCTTT
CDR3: CASSFGQNTEAFF

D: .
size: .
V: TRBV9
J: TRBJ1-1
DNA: TGTGCCAGCATCCCCTGGGGCGGAGGGAGCTCTGAAGCTTTCTTT
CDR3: CASIPWGGGSSEAFF

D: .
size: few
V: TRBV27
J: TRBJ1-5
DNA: TGTGCCAGCAGTTGGGGTAGCAATCAGCCCCAGCATTTT
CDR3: CASSWGSNQPQHF

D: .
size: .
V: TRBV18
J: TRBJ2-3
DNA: TGTGCCAGCTCAGACGGGATCCACACAGATACGCAGTATTTT
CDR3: CASSDGIHTDTQYF

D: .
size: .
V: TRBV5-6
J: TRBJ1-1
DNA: TGTGCCAGCAGCTTGGCCACGGTCCTGAACACTGAAGCTTTCTTT
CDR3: CASSLATVLNTEAFF

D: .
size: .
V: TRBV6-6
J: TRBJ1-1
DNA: TGTGCCAGCAGTTACTCGTCTGAATCTCCAAGCGCTTTCTTT
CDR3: CASSYSSESPSAFF